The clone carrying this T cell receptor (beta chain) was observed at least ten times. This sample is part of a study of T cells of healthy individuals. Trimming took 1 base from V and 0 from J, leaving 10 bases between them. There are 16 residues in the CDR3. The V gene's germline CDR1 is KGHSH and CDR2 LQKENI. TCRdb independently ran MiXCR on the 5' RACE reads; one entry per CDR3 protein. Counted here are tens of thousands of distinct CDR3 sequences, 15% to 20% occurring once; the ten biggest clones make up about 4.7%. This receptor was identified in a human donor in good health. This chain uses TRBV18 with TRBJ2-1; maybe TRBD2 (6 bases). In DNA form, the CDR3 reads TGTGCCAGCTCACCACGTGGGAGGTCCTCCTACAATGAGCAGTTCTTC. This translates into CASSPRGRSSYNEQFF.